Below are 18 T cell receptor beta chains sequenced from a single sample in a study of response to subunit inactivated influenza vaccine. One entry per CDR3 protein results from TCRdb running MiXCR on the RT-PCR reads. The repertoire holds 540,000 or so distinct CDR3 sequences, with under 15% as singletons. The sample here was PBMCs from blood, taken 40 to 50 days after vaccination. These receptors all stem from a man aged 50 or older who received an inactivated influenza vaccine.

This clonotype was recorded at least ten times. This sequence joins TRBV20-1 and TRBJ1-5; no clear D. CDR1 DFQATT and CDR2 SNEGSKA come from the germline V gene (reference sequence). This CDR3 spans 12 amino acids. V was trimmed by 6 bases and J by 1 base, leaving 7 bases between them. The CDR3 DNA reads as TGCAGTGCCAGCCAGAGCAATCAGCCCCAGCATTTT. It yields the protein CSASQSNQPQHF.

The V and J genes are TRBV2 and TRBJ2-7, with 7 bases identical to TRBD1. Germline loops: CDR1 SNHLY, CDR2 FYNNEI. This CDR3 is 13 amino acids long. V lost 4 bases to trimming and J lost 3 bases; unmatched junction nucleotides: 3. The CDR3 here is CASSGRQGYEQYF. The CDR3 nucleotides read TGTGCCAGCAGTGGAAGACAGGGCTACGAGCAGTACTTC. The full variable domain, in which reference TRBV2 and TRBJ2-7 provide the parts outside the CDR3, is EPEVTQTPSHQVTQMGQEVILRCVPISNHLYFYWYRQILGQKVEFLVSFYNNEISEKSEIFDDQFSVERPDGSNFTLKIRSTKLEDSAMYFCASSGRQGYEQYFGPGTRLTVT.

This chain links TRBV12-3 or TRBV12-4 with TRBJ1-2; D not certain. There are 12 residues in the CDR3. Trimming shortened V by 7 bases and J by 5 bases, and 11 bases separated the two germline ends. The CDR3 DNA reads as TGTGCCAGCACCTTAGAAGGTTATGGCTACACCTTC. Translation: CASTLEGYGYTF.

The chain combines TRBV6-5 with TRBJ2-3; 7 positions agree with TRBD1. Germline V gene sequence: CDR1 MNHEY, CDR2 SVGAGI. The CDR3 has 15 residues. The junction had 4 bases not matched to a gene; V was cut back by 2 bases and J by 2 bases. DNA for the CDR3: TGTGCCAGCAGTTACGCAGACAGGGCCACAGATACGCAGTATTTT. This sequence encodes CASSYADRATDTQYF.

This clonotype was seen a handful of times. The V and J genes are TRBV2 and TRBJ1-1, with 8 bases matching TRBD1. J was trimmed by 1 base and V by 7 bases; bases with no gene match: 5. Germline CDR1 SNHLY, CDR2 FYNNEI. This CDR3 has 14 amino acids. The CDR3: CASTRQGRNTEAFF. The CDR3, as DNA: TGTGCCAGCACCAGACAGGGGAGGAACACTGAAGCTTTCTTT.

The sample holds a few counts of this clonotype. This chain uses TRBV7-2 with TRBJ2-7, with D perhaps matching TRBD1 or TRBD2 (5 bases each). Trimming took 0 bases from V and 6 from J, leaving 12 bases between them. CDR3 size: 14 residues. Germline assignment: CDR1 SGHTA and CDR2 FQGNSA. CDR3 DNA sequence: TGTGCCAGCAGCTTAGCGGGACGTCCAGCCGAGCAGTACTTC. It specifies CASSLAGRPAEQYF. Full variable domain (outside the CDR3, taken from reference TRBV7-2 and TRBJ2-7): GAGVSQSPSNKVTEKGKDVELRCDPISGHTALYWYRQSLGQGLEFLIYFQGNSAPDKSGLPSDRFSAERTGGSVSTLTIQRTQQEDSAVYLCASSLAGRPAEQYFGPGTRLTVT.

This chain links TRBV5-1 with TRBJ2-1; D perhaps matches TRBD2 (6 bases). CDR1 and CDR2 (germline): SGHRS, YFSETQ. The CDR3 covers 14 residues. V was shortened by 4 bases and J by 4 bases, with 12 bases between the two germline ends. The CDR3 sequence is CASSGHGGYNEQFF. The CDR3 DNA reads as TGCGCCAGCAGCGGACACGGAGGGTACAATGAGCAGTTCTTC.

This clonotype was observed a handful of times. The chain joins TRBV25-1 to TRBJ2-5, with 7 bases fitting TRBD1. The CDR3 is 14 amino acids. The germline V gene encodes CDR1 MGHDK and CDR2 SYGVNS. Trimming took 1 base from V and 2 from J; bases not matched to a gene: 1. The CDR3 is CASSELGQQETQYF. CDR3 nucleotide sequence: TGTGCCAGCAGTGAATTGGGACAGCAAGAGACCCAGTACTTC.

Comments on this clonotype: This could be a read error, since a much larger clone is one nucleotide away. The rearrangement links TRBV5-1 to TRBJ2-1; 11 nucleotides agree with TRBD1. Trimming took 4 bases from V and 5 from J; bases not matched to a gene: 5. Germline lookup yields CDR1 SGHRS and CDR2 YFSETQ. The CDR3 totals 15 residues. CDR3 residues: CASSHRTGGNNEQFF. CDR3 DNA: TGCGCCAGCAGCCATCGGACAGGGGGCAACAATGAGCAGTTCTTC. Full variable domain (missing parts from reference TRBV5-1 and TRBJ2-1): KAGVTQTPRYLIKTRGQQVTLSCSPISGHRSVSWYQQTPGQGLQFLFEYFSETQRNKGNFPGRFSGRQFSNSRSEMNVSTLELGDSALYLCASSHRTGGNNEQFFGPGTRLTVL.

This clonotype was seen a few times. V gene TRBV6-1 combines with J gene TRBJ2-4, with 9 positions matching TRBD2. J lost 7 bases, V lost 4 bases, and 2 bases had no gene match. The CDR3 loop spans 13 amino acids. Germline CDR1 is MNHNS and CDR2 is SASEGT. CDR3 bases: TGTGCCAGCAGTGGGACTAGCGTGAACATTCAGTACTTC. The encoded protein is CASSGTSVNIQYF.

This clonotype showed up many times. The gene calls are TRBV6-1 and TRBJ2-3, with 9 positions matching TRBD2. The length of the CDR3 is 18 residues. The germline gives CDR1 MNHNS, CDR2 SASEGT. The trim removed 5 bases at V and 3 bases at J, leaving 15 bases unmatched. The CDR3 DNA reads TGTGCCAGCAGTCCCCAGGGTAGCGGGAGCTGGGGAACAGATACGCAGTATTTT. Translated: CASSPQGSGSWGTDTQYF.

The rearrangement links TRBV30 to TRBJ1-3; 8 nucleotides align to TRBD1. The ends lost 3 bases at V and 0 bases at J; junction bases unmatched: 4. Germline values: CDR1 GTSNPN, CDR2 SVGIG (reference sequence). The CDR3 length is 15 residues. The CDR3 bases are TGTGCCTGGAGAAGGGACAGGAGCTCTGGAAACACCATATATTTT. This translates into CAWRRDRSSGNTIYF.

The chain links TRBV5-5 to TRBJ1-1; 11 bases line up with TRBD1. V shed 5 bases and J 1 base; nucleotides not matched to a gene: 4. This CDR3 spans 15 amino acids. Germline V gene sequence: CDR1 SGHKS, CDR2 YYEKEE (reference sequence). In DNA, the CDR3 is TGTGCCAGCAGTTGGACAGGGGGCGAGAACACTGAAGCTTTCTTT. This translates into CASSWTGGENTEAFF.

In its sample, this clonotype was seen a few times. The rearrangement uses TRBV20-1 and TRBJ2-1; 8 bases match TRBD1. The length of the CDR3 is 12 residues. The germline V gene encodes CDR1 DFQATT and CDR2 SNEGSKA (reference sequence). With V trimmed by 6 bases and J by 9 bases, 7 bases remained unmatched. For the CDR3, the DNA is TGCAGTGCGACCCAGGGGGCGGGTGAGCAGTTCTTC. It codes for CSATQGAGEQFF.

In this sample, this clonotype turned up many times. The rearrangement joins TRBV7-6 to TRBJ2-3; TRBD2 is a possible D gene (5 bases). The CDR3 runs 14 residues. The V end was cut by 3 bases, the J end by 4 bases, with 11 bases between. Germline-derived CDR1 and CDR2 are SGHVS and FNYEAQ. This chain's CDR3 is CASSLASLADTQYF. DNA for the CDR3: TGTGCCAGCAGCTTGGCTAGCCTGGCAGATACGCAGTATTTT.

The sample holds a few counts of this clonotype. The chain carries TRBV20-1 and TRBJ2-1; D ambiguous. The CDR3 has 16 residues. CDR1 and CDR2 (germline): DFQATT, SNEGSKA (reference sequence). Trimming cost V 5 bases and J 0 bases, with 17 bases left between them. In DNA form, the CDR3 reads TGCAGTGCTCATACCAAAGGGTACAGCTCCTACAATGAGCAGTTCTTC. This sequence encodes CSAHTKGYSSYNEQFF.

This clonotype has just a few counts. This rearrangement joins TRBV5-6 to TRBJ2-1; the D is unclear. CDR3 size: 16 residues. V was cut by 1 base and J by 4 bases, with 15 bases left in between. CDR1 is SGHDT, CDR2 YYEEEE, per germline. Written as DNA, the CDR3 is TGTGCCAGCAGCTTGTTGTATAGCTCACTTTACAATGAGCAGTTCTTC. Translated: CASSLLYSSLYNEQFF. Together with reference TRBV5-6 and TRBJ2-1, the CDR3 gives the full variable domain: DAGVTQSPTHLIKTRGQQVTLRCSPKSGHDTVSWYQQALGQGPQFIFQYYEEEERQRGNFPDRFSGHQFPNYSSELNVNALLLGDSALYLCASSLLYSSLYNEQFFGPGTRLTVL.

This clonotype has a handful of counts. The chain joins TRBV6-5 to TRBJ2-7, with a weak D call TRBD1 (6 bases). The germline CDR1 and CDR2 sequences are MNHEY and SVGAGI. The CDR3 totals 15 residues. The ends were cut back, 2 bases at V and 5 bases at J, with 16 bases in the middle. Here the CDR3 reads CASSYRLGATDEQYF. The CDR3 DNA follows: TGTGCCAGCAGTTACCGCCTGGGGGCCACCGACGAGCAGTACTTC.